These T cell receptor beta chains were read from a single sample in a study of CD8 T cells in Susac syndrome. TCRdb reprocessed the immunoSEQ multiplex PCR reads with MiXCR, giving one entry per CDR3 protein. In the table there are fewer than 150,000 distinct CDR3 sequences, 85% to 95% of which are singletons. Sequenced sample: CD4+ T cells from PBMCs. Every receptor here comes from a human donor with multiple sclerosis. CDR3s include the opening cysteine and the closing phenylalanine or tryptophan. The D gene is left open where the match is weak. Not every row has a clone size; where given, it reads once, few, many or a size class.

CDR3nt: TGTGCCATCACCCCCGGGGGAGACAACCAAGAGACCCAGTACTTC; CDR3aa: CAITPGGDNQETQYF; v_gene: TRBV10-3; j_gene: TRBJ2-5; d_gene: .; abundance: .
CDR3nt: TGCAGTGCTAGAGATCCTGGCTCAGGGAAGAACGAGCAGTACTTC; CDR3aa: CSARDPGSGKNEQYF; v_gene: TRBV20-1; j_gene: TRBJ2-7; d_gene: .; abundance: .
CDR3nt: TGTGCCACCAGCCCAGGGGTAAGCTCCTACAATGAGCAGTTCTTC; CDR3aa: CATSPGVSSYNEQFF; v_gene: TRBV15; j_gene: TRBJ2-1; d_gene: .; abundance: .
CDR3nt: TGCGCCAGCAGCCAAGAGTGGTTAAGCTCTGGAAACACCATATATTTT; CDR3aa: CASSQEWLSSGNTIYF; v_gene: TRBV4-3; j_gene: TRBJ1-3; d_gene: .; abundance: .
CDR3nt: TGTGCCAGCATTCCGGGACCCGGTCACACTGAAGCTTTCTTT; CDR3aa: CASIPGPGHTEAFF; v_gene: TRBV6-5; j_gene: TRBJ1-1; d_gene: .; abundance: .
CDR3nt: TGTGCCAGCAGCTCTAGTAGGCGGCAGCGGGGGCACACAGATACGCAGTATTTT; CDR3aa: CASSSSRRQRGHTDTQYF; v_gene: TRBV7-9; j_gene: TRBJ2-3; d_gene: TRBD2; abundance: .
CDR3nt: TGTGCCATCAGTGAGATCGGAAACTATGGCTACACCTTC; CDR3aa: CAISEIGNYGYTF; v_gene: TRBV10-3; j_gene: TRBJ1-2; d_gene: .; abundance: .
CDR3nt: TGTGCCAGCAGCTTAGAACCTCCTGCCGAGCAGTACTTC; CDR3aa: CASSLEPPAEQYF; v_gene: TRBV7-2; j_gene: TRBJ2-7; d_gene: .; abundance: .
CDR3nt: TGTGCCAGCTCACCGGACAGGGGCCGAGGGGCTGAGCAGTTCTTC; CDR3aa: CASSPDRGRGAEQFF; v_gene: TRBV18; j_gene: TRBJ2-1; d_gene: TRBD1; abundance: .
CDR3nt: .; CDR3aa: CASTSGQIGDRKPQHF; v_gene: TRBV28; j_gene: TRBJ1-5; d_gene: .; abundance: .
CDR3nt: TGTGCCAGCAGAATTAGAGACACCACTAATGAAAAACTGTTTTTT; CDR3aa: CASRIRDTTNEKLFF; v_gene: TRBV7-2; j_gene: TRBJ1-4; d_gene: .; abundance: .
CDR3nt: TGTGCCAGCAGCCTTACCTCGGACAGGGCCTCGGGGACTGAAGCTTTCTTT; CDR3aa: CASSLTSDRASGTEAFF; v_gene: TRBV2; j_gene: TRBJ1-1; d_gene: TRBD1; abundance: once
CDR3nt: TGTGCCAGCCAAGGGGTCTTTGAGGAAAAACTGTTTTTT; CDR3aa: CASQGVFEEKLFF; v_gene: TRBV6-5; j_gene: TRBJ1-4; d_gene: .; abundance: once
CDR3nt: TGCAGTGCTAGGGACAGGGGGCGTTCGAGGACCGGGGAGCTGTTTTTT; CDR3aa: CSARDRGRSRTGELFF; v_gene: TRBV20-1; j_gene: TRBJ2-2; d_gene: TRBD1; abundance: .
CDR3nt: TGTGCCAGCAGCGGGCCTGCAGGCAGGCAACTAGCCAAAAACATTCAGTACTTC; CDR3aa: CASSGPAGRQLAKNIQYF; v_gene: TRBV7-9; j_gene: TRBJ2-4; d_gene: .; abundance: .
CDR3nt: TGTGCCAGCAGCCCCCCGGGACAGGGATCACCCCTCCACTTT; CDR3aa: CASSPPGQGSPLHF; v_gene: TRBV11-2; j_gene: TRBJ1-6; d_gene: TRBD1; abundance: .
CDR3nt: TGTGCCAGCAGCCGACGGACATCCCCGGGAGCTTTCTTT; CDR3aa: CASSRRTSPGAFF; v_gene: TRBV3-1; j_gene: TRBJ1-1; d_gene: .; abundance: .
CDR3nt: TGCAGCGTTGGGGACAGGCCTAATTCACCCCTCCACTTT; CDR3aa: CSVGDRPNSPLHF; v_gene: TRBV29-1; j_gene: TRBJ1-6; d_gene: TRBD1; abundance: .
CDR3nt: TGTGCCAGCAGCTTAGTAGCGACTAGCGGGGGGGATACGCAGTATTTT; CDR3aa: CASSLVATSGGDTQYF; v_gene: TRBV7-2; j_gene: TRBJ2-3; d_gene: TRBD2; abundance: .
CDR3nt: TGTGCCAGTAGTACTCCCGGGGCCGTCGGGCCCTACGAGCAGTACTTC; CDR3aa: CASSTPGAVGPYEQYF; v_gene: TRBV19; j_gene: TRBJ2-7; d_gene: .; abundance: .
CDR3nt: TGTGCCTGGAGTTTTGGTCTAGGCCTTCTAGCCAAAAACATTCAGTACTTC; CDR3aa: CAWSFGLGLLAKNIQYF; v_gene: TRBV30; j_gene: TRBJ2-4; d_gene: .; abundance: .
CDR3nt: TGTGCCAGCAGGCCCCAGTGGCTCGGAAACACCATATATTTT; CDR3aa: CASRPQWLGNTIYF; v_gene: TRBV6-2/TRBV6-3; j_gene: TRBJ1-3; d_gene: .; abundance: .
CDR3nt: TGTGCCTGGAGCCTAGAGAGCTCCTACGAGCAGTACTTC; CDR3aa: CAWSLESSYEQYF; v_gene: TRBV30; j_gene: TRBJ2-7; d_gene: .; abundance: .
CDR3nt: TGTGCCACCAGCAGCGGGGGGAGGGGCTATCAGCCCCAGCATTTT; CDR3aa: CATSSGGRGYQPQHF; v_gene: TRBV15; j_gene: TRBJ1-5; d_gene: .; abundance: once
CDR3nt: TGCAGCGTCCGCGGGGGGTCGACGGATACGCAGTATTTT; CDR3aa: CSVRGGSTDTQYF; v_gene: TRBV29-1; j_gene: TRBJ2-3; d_gene: TRBD2; abundance: .
CDR3nt: TGTGCCAGCAGCGCAGGGGAGACTAGCACAGATACGCAGTATTTT; CDR3aa: CASSAGETSTDTQYF; v_gene: TRBV7-3; j_gene: TRBJ2-3; d_gene: .; abundance: .
CDR3nt: TGTGCCAGCAGTTCCGGACCGCTCTCTGGGGCCAACGTCCTGACTTTC; CDR3aa: CASSSGPLSGANVLTF; v_gene: TRBV12-3/TRBV12-4; j_gene: TRBJ2-6; d_gene: .; abundance: .
CDR3nt: TGTGCCAGCAGTACACAGGTGGGGGGCAATCAGCCCCAGCATTTT; CDR3aa: CASSTQVGGNQPQHF; v_gene: TRBV27; j_gene: TRBJ1-5; d_gene: .; abundance: .
CDR3nt: TGTGCCAGCAGCCAAGATGATGGCGAGCAGTACTTC; CDR3aa: CASSQDDGEQYF; v_gene: TRBV4-2; j_gene: TRBJ2-7; d_gene: .; abundance: .
CDR3nt: TGTGCCAGCAGAACGATTAAGGACACCAACTATGGCTACACCTTC; CDR3aa: CASRTIKDTNYGYTF; v_gene: TRBV12-3/TRBV12-4; j_gene: TRBJ1-2; d_gene: .; abundance: .
CDR3nt: TGTGCCCAGACGGCCGCGCCCCCCCTTTATACGCAGTATTTT; CDR3aa: CAQTAAPPLYTQYF; v_gene: TRBV28; j_gene: TRBJ2-3; d_gene: .; abundance: .
CDR3nt: TGCGCCAGCAGCCAAGAAGACAGGGTATATGGCTACACCTTC; CDR3aa: CASSQEDRVYGYTF; v_gene: TRBV4-1; j_gene: TRBJ1-2; d_gene: TRBD1; abundance: .
CDR3nt: TGTGCCAGCAGCGTAGCTGTCCAGGGCGAGCAGTACTTC; CDR3aa: CASSVAVQGEQYF; v_gene: TRBV9; j_gene: TRBJ2-7; d_gene: .; abundance: few
CDR3nt: TGTGCCAGCAGCCAAGCAGGGGCAGACAACTATGGCTACACCTTC; CDR3aa: CASSQAGADNYGYTF; v_gene: TRBV4-2; j_gene: TRBJ1-2; d_gene: .; abundance: .
CDR3nt: TGTGCCAGCAGTAGAACGGGACAGCAAGAGACCCAGTACTTC; CDR3aa: CASSRTGQQETQYF; v_gene: TRBV3-1; j_gene: TRBJ2-5; d_gene: TRBD1; abundance: .
CDR3nt: TGTGCCAGCAGTTACGGATCGGGGGGGTATGGCTACACCTTC; CDR3aa: CASSYGSGGYGYTF; v_gene: TRBV6-5; j_gene: TRBJ1-2; d_gene: .; abundance: .
CDR3nt: TGTGCCAGCAGTTTCGACGGACAGCAGTACTTC; CDR3aa: CASSFDGQQYF; v_gene: TRBV6-5; j_gene: TRBJ2-7; d_gene: .; abundance: .
CDR3nt: TGTGCCAGCTCACCGTCTGGACAGCTCCAGCCCCAGCATTTT; CDR3aa: CASSPSGQLQPQHF; v_gene: TRBV18; j_gene: TRBJ1-5; d_gene: .; abundance: .
CDR3nt: TGTGCCAGCAGACCGACAGGGGGTTCCTACGAGCAGTACTTC; CDR3aa: CASRPTGGSYEQYF; v_gene: TRBV27; j_gene: TRBJ2-7; d_gene: TRBD1; abundance: .
CDR3nt: TGTGCCAGCAGTTCAGGGGGTCATAACACTGAAGCTTTCTTT; CDR3aa: CASSSGGHNTEAFF; v_gene: TRBV6-6; j_gene: TRBJ1-1; d_gene: TRBD1; abundance: .
CDR3nt: TGTGCCAGCAGCTACACAGGGGGCTTGGGCTATGGCTACACCTTC; CDR3aa: CASSYTGGLGYGYTF; v_gene: TRBV11-2; j_gene: TRBJ1-2; d_gene: TRBD1; abundance: .
CDR3nt: TGTGCCAGCCGCTTCTTTAAATTTGGAAGCTACACCTTC; CDR3aa: CASRFFKFGSYTF; v_gene: TRBV6-2/TRBV6-3; j_gene: TRBJ1-2; d_gene: .; abundance: .
CDR3nt: TGCGCCAGCAGCCAAGGGCCCTCTGACTATGGCTACACCTTC; CDR3aa: CASSQGPSDYGYTF; v_gene: TRBV4-3; j_gene: TRBJ1-2; d_gene: .; abundance: .
CDR3nt: TGTGCCAGCAGCTTTAGGGAGGGCGAGCAGTACTTC; CDR3aa: CASSFREGEQYF; v_gene: TRBV7-8; j_gene: TRBJ2-7; d_gene: TRBD2; abundance: .
CDR3nt: TGTGCCAGCAGTTTAGGGCAGGGGCGCGACGAGCAGTACTTC; CDR3aa: CASSLGQGRDEQYF; v_gene: TRBV12-3/TRBV12-4; j_gene: TRBJ2-7; d_gene: .; abundance: .
CDR3nt: TGTGCCAGCAGTTTCAGGGGGCTGAGCACCGGGGAGCTGTTTTTT; CDR3aa: CASSFRGLSTGELFF; v_gene: TRBV12-3/TRBV12-4; j_gene: TRBJ2-2; d_gene: TRBD1; abundance: .
CDR3nt: TGTGCCAGCAGCTTCGACAGGGAGTTGGGAGCAGGTCAGCCCCAGCATTTT; CDR3aa: CASSFDRELGAGQPQHF; v_gene: TRBV7-9; j_gene: TRBJ1-5; d_gene: TRBD1; abundance: .